Listed here is a single T cell receptor (beta chain). Its antigen is undetermined. This sample stems from a study of cytotoxic CD8 clonotypes in ibrutinib-treated CLL. About the research overall: The cohort had 10 to 12 relapsed/refractory and some 16 treatment-naive patients, around 18 IGHV unmutated.

Study-wide results and caveats: The clonality rise at ibrutinib response reflected private clonotype expansion. Clonality rose at ibrutinib response and fell back toward baseline at progression. Progressing and sustained-remission patients had different sampling times.

The V end was cut by 4 bases, the J end by 0 bases, with 9 bases between. Germline CDR1 SGHVS, CDR2 FNYEAQ. This CDR3 region has 14 residues. Assay used: immunoSEQ multiplex PCR; TCRdb lists only in-frame clones, some missing. The sample gives tens of thousands of clones, roughly nine tenths of which show up once; 3.1% is in the top ten. The chain couples TRBV7-6 to TRBJ1-1; tentatively, D is TRBD1 (5 bases). Sequences were derived from PBMCs, sampled after 12 months of ibrutinib treatment. The TCR originated in a human donor with chronic lymphocytic leukemia. The CDR3 loop reads CASSSRALNTEAFF. CDR3 DNA: TGTGCCAGCAGCTCCAGGGCACTGAACACTGAAGCTTTCTTT.